Listed below are T cell receptor beta chains from one sample, sequenced in a study of T-cell memory formation after mild COVID-19. MiXCR was run by TCRdb on the 5' RACE reads, yielding one entry per CDR3 protein. This sample has about 350,000 distinct CDR3 sequences, with roughly 20% found just once. Input material: PBMCs or a T cell subset sorted from them (not recorded which). The source of these receptors is a man aged 18 to 30 who had mild COVID-19 (a few samples of this study predate the infection). Cell type and time point are not known. The CDR3 runs from the conserved cysteine through the conserved F or W. A D gene is named only where the DNA matches it firmly. Part of the rows lack a size; the others show once, few, many or a class for expanded clones.

V gene	D gene	clone size	J gene	CDR3 protein	CDR3 DNA
TRBV27	TRBD1	NA	TRBJ2-3	CASSPRTGGDTQYF	TGTGCCAGCAGCCCTAGGACAGGGGGAGATACGCAGTATTTT
TRBV6-5	NA	few	TRBJ2-1	CASSYWDVEFF	TGTGCCAGCAGTTACTGGGACGTCGAGTTCTTC
TRBV4-2	TRBD1	few	TRBJ1-1	CASSQRDRADAFF	TGTGCCAGCAGCCAAAGGGACAGGGCTGACGCTTTCTTT
TRBV6-2/TRBV6-3	NA	few	TRBJ1-1	CASSAQDGFGYTEAFF	TGTGCCAGCAGTGCCCAGGACGGGTTCGGGTACACTGAAGCTTTCTTT
TRBV12-3/TRBV12-4	NA	NA	TRBJ2-2	CASSFMDGSLGGELFF	TGTGCCAGCAGTTTTATGGACGGCTCATTGGGCGGGGAGCTGTTTTTT
TRBV6-5	NA	few	TRBJ2-3	CASSKRQLTDTQYF	TGTGCCAGCAGTAAACGACAGCTCACAGATACGCAGTATTTT
TRBV5-1	NA	NA	TRBJ1-2	CASTGEYGYTF	TGCGCCAGCACGGGGGAATATGGCTACACCTTC
TRBV7-2	TRBD1	NA	TRBJ2-5	CASKRQGLLSETQYF	TGTGCCAGCAAAAGACAGGGTCTTCTTAGTGAGACCCAGTACTTC
TRBV11-2	NA	few	TRBJ1-4	CASSDGRGGEKLFF	TGTGCCAGCAGCGACGGGAGGGGCGGCGAAAAACTGTTTTTT
TRBV7-9	NA	NA	TRBJ1-5	CASSLDSTSNQPQHF	TGTGCCAGCAGCTTAGATTCCACGAGCAATCAGCCCCAGCATTTT
TRBV3-1	TRBD2	few	TRBJ2-1	CASSPTFGGAGEQFF	TGTGCCAGCAGCCCCACCTTCGGGGGGGCCGGTGAGCAGTTCTTC
TRBV20-1	NA	NA	TRBJ1-1	CSANRQGQNTEAFF	TGCAGTGCCAACCGGCAGGGCCAGAACACTGAAGCTTTCTTT
TRBV7-2	TRBD1	NA	TRBJ1-5	CASSPRQGANQPQHF	TGTGCCAGCAGCCCCCGACAGGGGGCAAATCAGCCCCAGCATTTT
TRBV20-1	TRBD1	few	TRBJ2-7	CSARAGTGGDEQYF	TGCAGTGCTAGAGCCGGGACAGGGGGCGACGAGCAGTACTTC
TRBV7-2	NA	NA	TRBJ2-1	CASSLATLQGYEQFF	TGTGCCAGCAGCTTAGCAACCCTACAGGGCTATGAGCAGTTCTTC
TRBV4-1	NA	few	TRBJ1-6	CASSQGRGGSPLHF	TGCGCCAGCAGCCAAGGGAGGGGTGGATCACCCCTCCACTTT
TRBV19	NA	many	TRBJ2-2	CASSPGPTTGELFF	TGTGCCAGTAGTCCGGGACCCACCACCGGGGAGCTGTTTTTT
TRBV7-9	NA	NA	TRBJ1-6	CASQSREINSPLHF	TGTGCCAGCCAGAGCCGGGAGATTAATTCACCCCTCCACTTT
TRBV12-3/TRBV12-4	TRBD1	NA	TRBJ2-3	CASTADRGGDTQYF	TGTGCCAGCACCGCGGACAGGGGAGGAGATACGCAGTATTTT
TRBV12-3/TRBV12-4	TRBD2	few	TRBJ2-1	CASSPERGIYNEQFF	TGTGCCAGCAGCCCTGAGCGGGGCATTTACAATGAGCAGTTCTTC
TRBV5-1	TRBD2	NA	TRBJ2-3	CASTSGGTDTQYF	TGCGCCAGCACCAGCGGGGGCACAGATACGCAGTATTTT
TRBV7-9	NA	many	TRBJ2-5	CASRDPRTASGETQYF	TGTGCCAGCAGGGACCCCCGGACCGCTAGTGGGGAGACCCAGTACTTC
TRBV5-1	TRBD2	many	TRBJ2-5	CASSMGLVSGETQYF	TGCGCCAGCAGCATGGGACTAGTGAGTGGAGAGACCCAGTACTTC
TRBV12-3/TRBV12-4	NA	NA	TRBJ1-5	CASSNRVGSNQPQHF	TGTGCCAGCAGTAACAGGGTTGGGAGCAATCAGCCCCAGCATTTT
TRBV5-1	TRBD2	few	TRBJ2-1	CASSRGLAGGGDEQFF	TGCGCCAGCAGCCGGGGACTAGCGGGGGGCGGCGATGAGCAGTTCTTC
TRBV5-1	NA	NA	TRBJ2-7	CASSPGDGLSYEQYF	TGCGCCAGCAGCCCCGGGGACGGACTCTCCTACGAGCAGTACTTC
TRBV4-3	NA	NA	TRBJ1-1	CASRFEGGDTEAFF	TGCGCCAGCAGATTCGAGGGAGGCGACACTGAAGCTTTCTTT